The 3 T cell receptor beta chains presented below share a single source sample, sequenced in a study of blood T cell repertoires in COVID-19. Method: immunoSEQ multiplex PCR; TCRdb's copy keeps in-frame clones and lacks some. The repertoire holds hundreds of thousands of clones, with roughly nine tenths as singletons. Sequenced: PBMCs or T cells enriched from blood (not recorded which). These receptors were obtained from a woman in her thirties who had recovered from COVID-19.

This clone was detected once. The chain carries TRBV19 and TRBJ1-3; D may be TRBD1 (6 bases). The germline V gene encodes CDR1 LNHDA and CDR2 SQIVND (reference sequence). This CDR3 has 16 amino acids. V shed 5 bases and J shed 2 bases, with 16 bases lying between them. CDR3 in amino acids: CASSPQTGHPGNTIYF. The CDR3 DNA follows: TGTGCCAGTAGTCCACAGACAGGCCACCCTGGAAACACCATATATTTT.

The gene calls are TRBV9 and TRBJ1-2; D not certain. The germline gives CDR1 SGDLS, CDR2 YYNGEE. The CDR3 totals 12 residues. The V and J ends lost 6 bases and 4 bases respectively, with 10 bases between them. In DNA, the CDR3 is TGTGCCAGCAAAACTGAGGCCTATGGCTACACCTTC. Translation gives CASKTEAYGYTF.

This clone was seen only once. The chain recombines TRBV19 with TRBJ1-6; D call uncertain. The CDR3 sequence is 15 residues long. Germline V gene lookup returns CDR1 LNHDA and CDR2 SQIVND (reference sequence). The ends were cut back, 7 bases at V and 2 bases at J, with 12 bases in the middle. CDR3 nucleotide sequence: TGTGCCAGTACTGATGTCGGGGCCTATAATTCACCCCTCCACTTT. Amino acids: CASTDVGAYNSPLHF.